The rows below give T cell receptor beta chains drawn from one sample of a study of a mutant IDH1 vaccine in newly diagnosed glioma. These receptors' antigens are unknown. Assay used: immunoSEQ multiplex PCR; TCRdb lists only in-frame clones, some missing. The table includes roughly 40,000 clones, roughly 90% detected once. Sequences were derived from PBMCs, sampled from a glioma patient whose treatment included an IDH1 peptide vaccine. The receptors come from a man aged 50-60 years with glioma. Both conserved end residues are part of each CDR3. The D gene is left open where the match is weak. For some rows the clone size is stated as once, few or many, or as a class when expanded; others skip it.

clone size: -; J gene: TRBJ2-7; D gene: TRBD1; V gene: TRBV18; CDR3 DNA: TGTGCCAGCTCACCAAGGACAGGCGACTACGAGCAGTACTTC; CDR3 protein: CASSPRTGDYEQYF
clone size: -; J gene: TRBJ1-4; D gene: -; V gene: TRBV28; CDR3 DNA: TGTGCCAGCAGTTCCCCTCGCGGGTTCGCAGGTGAAAAACTGTTTTTT; CDR3 protein: CASSSPRGFAGEKLFF
clone size: -; J gene: TRBJ1-1; D gene: -; V gene: TRBV28; CDR3 DNA: TGTGCCAGCAGAGGTGGAGGGGCCAGGCAAGCTTTCTTT; CDR3 protein: CASRGGGARQAFF
clone size: -; J gene: TRBJ2-7; D gene: TRBD1; V gene: TRBV6-6; CDR3 DNA: TGTGCCAGCAGTTCAGGGGGTTTGGACTACGAGCAGTACTTC; CDR3 protein: CASSSGGLDYEQYF
clone size: -; J gene: TRBJ2-7; D gene: -; V gene: TRBV21-1; CDR3 DNA: TGTGCCAGCAGCAAATTCCAGGGACACAGGTACGAGCAGTACTTC; CDR3 protein: CASSKFQGHRYEQYF
clone size: -; J gene: TRBJ1-1; D gene: -; V gene: TRBV7-9; CDR3 DNA: TGTGCCAGCAGCTTAGAATGGGCAGAAGCTTTCTTT; CDR3 protein: CASSLEWAEAFF
clone size: -; J gene: TRBJ2-5; D gene: -; V gene: TRBV2; CDR3 DNA: TGTGCCAGCAGGGGTAATGAAGAGACCCAGTACTTC; CDR3 protein: CASRGNEETQYF
clone size: -; J gene: TRBJ2-1; D gene: -; V gene: TRBV30; CDR3 DNA: TGTGCCTGGAGTGTAGCTGGAGACAATGAGCAGTTCTTC; CDR3 protein: CAWSVAGDNEQFF
clone size: -; J gene: TRBJ1-2; D gene: -; V gene: TRBV7-2; CDR3 DNA: TGTGCCAGCAGCTTAGCGACAAGTAACTATGGCTACACCTTC; CDR3 protein: CASSLATSNYGYTF
clone size: once; J gene: TRBJ2-2; D gene: -; V gene: TRBV7-7; CDR3 DNA: TGTGCTAGCAGCCCCATGGCCCGACCGGACACCGGGGAGCTGTTTTTT; CDR3 protein: CASSPMARPDTGELFF
clone size: -; J gene: TRBJ2-1; D gene: -; V gene: TRBV6-5; CDR3 DNA: TGTGCCAGCAGTTGGTACGGGTCTACAGACTATGAGCAGTTCTTC; CDR3 protein: CASSWYGSTDYEQFF
clone size: -; J gene: TRBJ2-5; D gene: TRBD2; V gene: TRBV7-6; CDR3 DNA: TGTGCCAGCAGCTTAGAAGCTAGCGGGAGGGGACGTCAGTACTTC; CDR3 protein: CASSLEASGRGRQYF
clone size: -; J gene: TRBJ1-1; D gene: -; V gene: TRBV29-1; CDR3 DNA: TGCAGCGTTGTAGGGACAAGAGCTTTCTTT; CDR3 protein: CSVVGTRAFF
clone size: -; J gene: TRBJ1-5; D gene: -; V gene: TRBV29-1; CDR3 DNA: TGCAGCGTCTCCAGGGGACTCAATCAGCCCCAGCATTTT; CDR3 protein: CSVSRGLNQPQHF
clone size: -; J gene: TRBJ2-7; D gene: -; V gene: TRBV10-1; CDR3 DNA: TGCGCCAGCAGTGACGGGACCGCCTACGAGCAGTACTTC; CDR3 protein: CASSDGTAYEQYF